The 28 T cell receptor beta chains below all came from one sample that was sequenced in a study of Graves' ophthalmopathy and Graves' hyperthyroidism. Researchers took RNA transcripts and amplified TCR beta CDR3 regions from them. Scientists carried out first-round RT-PCR using HTBI primers and then a second-round multiplex PCR. TCRdb passed the multiplex PCR reads through MiXCR, listing each CDR3 protein once. The data hold 350,000 to 450,000 distinct CDR3 sequences, with 20% to 25% observed a single time. The sequenced material came from peripheral blood. Source of these receptors: a young woman with stable Graves' hyperthyroidism.

This clonotype was detected ten times or more. The DNA of the CDR3 is TGTGCCAGCAGTACCCGACGGCACTCTGGAAACACCATATATTTT. It encodes CASSTRRHSGNTIYF. The chain joins TRBV12-3 or TRBV12-4 to TRBJ1-3; D gene ambiguous. The CDR3 consists of 15 residues. V lost 5 bases, J lost 0 bases, and 11 bases lay in between.

This clonotype was recorded many times. The chain has TRBV12-3 or TRBV12-4 and TRBJ2-7; D is possibly TRBD2 (5 bases). Trimming took off 3 bases at V and 5 bases at J, with 11 bases between the two ends. CDR3 size: 13 residues. This chain's CDR3 is CASSLDSGNEQYF. The CDR3 DNA sequence: TGTGCCAGCAGTTTGGATTCGGGGAACGAGCAGTACTTC.

This clonotype was counted many times. This rearrangement joins TRBV15 to TRBJ2-7; TRBD2 might be the D (6 bases). The CDR3 runs to 16 residues. The V gene's germline CDR1 is LNHNV and CDR2 YYDKDF (reference sequence). Trimming left V 1 base short and J 0 bases short, with 13 bases between. The CDR3 protein is CATSRGGGRSSYEQYF. DNA for the CDR3: TGTGCCACCAGCAGAGGGGGAGGACGGAGCTCCTACGAGCAGTACTTC.

This clonotype was seen ten or more times. This chain connects TRBV27 to TRBJ2-7; perhaps TRBD2 as D (6 bases). Germline CDR1 MNHEY, CDR2 SMNVEV (reference sequence). Trimming pared 0 bases from V and 2 bases from J, leaving 11 bases between. The CDR3 totals 15 residues. The CDR3 here is CASSLSRGTAYEQYF. In DNA form, the CDR3 reads TGTGCCAGCAGTTTATCTCGCGGGACTGCCTACGAGCAGTACTTC.

This clonotype was counted ten times or more. The chain is built from TRBV28 and TRBJ1-6; 7 bases line up with TRBD1. The germline gives CDR1 MDHEN, CDR2 SYDVKM. The length of the CDR3 is 14 residues. V was clipped by 8 bases and J by 7 bases; unmatched bases: 8. The CDR3 loop is CASARDRRNSPLHF. CDR3 nucleotides: TGTGCCAGCGCACGGGACAGAAGAAATTCACCCCTCCACTTT.

This clonotype was recorded at least ten times. The chain combines TRBV20-1 with TRBJ2-2; D is perhaps TRBD2 (6 bases). This CDR3 spans 15 amino acids. Per germline, CDR1 DFQATT and CDR2 SNEGSKA (reference sequence). The V and J ends lost 5 bases and 3 bases respectively, with 16 bases between them. For the CDR3, the DNA is TGCAGTGCTCAGTTCGCAGGGACTCACACCGGGGAGCTGTTTTTT. Residues: CSAQFAGTHTGELFF.

The chain is built from TRBV5-1 and TRBJ1-2; D remains ambiguous. V lost 4 bases, J lost 11 bases, and 21 bases lay in between. The CDR3 contains 14 residues. The germline V gene encodes CDR1 SGHRS and CDR2 YFSETQ. The CDR3 DNA is TGCGCCAGCAGCCCTCTAGTGACGGACCCCGCGTACACCTTC. This codes for CASSPLVTDPAYTF.

In the case of this clonotype: No conserved phenylalanine or tryptophan ends this CDR3, so it is likely a read error. This chain joins TRBV30 and TRBJ2-7, with 10 nucleotides matching TRBD1. With V trimmed by 8 bases and J by 2 bases, 3 bases remained unmatched. CDR1 is GTSNPN, CDR2 SVGIG, per germline (reference sequence). The CDR3 runs to 12 residues. CDR3 protein: CALGQGAYEQYY. The CDR3 bases are TGTGCCCTCGGACAGGGGGCCTACGAGCAGTACTAC.

This clonotype occurred a few times. This sequence joins TRBV5-1 and TRBJ2-2, with TRBD1 matching over 10 bases. The germline CDR1 and CDR2 sequences are SGHRS and YFSETQ. Trimming removed 4 bases from V and 6 bases from J; junction bases left unmatched: 9. This CDR3 spans 16 amino acids. The chain's CDR3 is CASSLRTGGAPGELFF. In DNA, the CDR3 is TGCGCCAGCAGCCTCCGGACAGGGGGGGCCCCCGGGGAGCTGTTTTTT.

This clonotype was observed a handful of times. One end of the junction fails to match germline, which may point to a read error. The CDR3 here is CASSSRTTTDTQYF. As DNA, the CDR3 is TGTGCCAGCAGTAGCCGGACTACCACAGATACGCAGTACTTT. J is TRBJ2-3 and V is TRBV27, with D maybe TRBD2 (6 bases). Germline V lookup: CDR1 MNHEY, CDR2 SMNVEV (reference sequence). This CDR3 has 14 residues.

The chain links TRBV12-3 or TRBV12-4 to TRBJ1-5; 9 nucleotides match TRBD1. CDR3 length: 14 residues. V lost 5 bases and J lost 11; bases outside the gene matches: 10. CDR3 residues: CASSGTGGPMAQHF. DNA of the CDR3: TGTGCCAGCAGTGGCACAGGGGGCCCCATGGCCCAGCATTTT.

This clonotype was seen ten or more times. This chain connects TRBV11-1 to TRBJ2-7; D is possibly TRBD1 or TRBD2 (5 bases each). Per germline, CDR1 SGHAT and CDR2 FQDESV (reference sequence). The CDR3 covers 14 residues. Trimming left V 3 bases short and J 3 bases short, with 12 bases between. The CDR3, as DNA: TGTGCCAGCAGCTTCTCAGGGACCCTCTACGAGCAGTACTTC. It encodes CASSFSGTLYEQYF.

This clonotype was detected a few times. V is TRBV5-1 and J is TRBJ2-2; 8 nucleotides line up with TRBD2. CDR1 and CDR2 (germline): SGHRS, YFSETQ. The CDR3 has 16 amino acids. V was pared by 5 bases and J by 7 bases, with 13 bases of the junction left unmatched. The CDR3 sequence is CASSFRAGGRIGELFF. For the CDR3, the DNA is TGCGCCAGCAGTTTTCGGGCTGGCGGGAGGATCGGGGAGCTGTTTTTT.

This clonotype has a handful of counts. Since a much larger clone is just one base distant, this may be a read error. The chain's CDR3 is CASSNTWDPNNYGYTF. The CDR3 DNA reads TGTGCCAGCAGTAACACCTGGGATCCCAATAACTATGGCTACACCTTC. The rearrangement uses TRBV6-5 and TRBJ1-2; no clear D gene. Germline-derived CDR1 and CDR2 are MNHEY and SVGAGI. The CDR3 consists of 16 residues. Trimming took off 5 bases at V and 1 base at J, with 17 bases between the two ends.

This clonotype was picked up many times. J is TRBJ2-7 and V is TRBV27, with unresolved D. The CDR3 sequence is 15 residues long. CDR1 and CDR2 (germline): MNHEY, SMNVEV (reference sequence). V lost 0 bases to trimming and J lost 0 bases, with 9 bases between them. This chain's CDR3 is CASSLSGYSSYEQYF. CDR3 coding DNA: TGTGCCAGCAGTTTATCGGGGTACAGCTCCTACGAGCAGTACTTC.

This clonotype was found many times. The chain recombines TRBV4-1 with TRBJ1-2, with a possible D match to TRBD1 (5 bases). This CDR3 is 14 amino acids long. CDR1 and CDR2 from the germline V gene are MGHRA and YSYEKL. The ends were cut back, 4 bases at V and 8 bases at J, with 17 bases in the middle. The CDR3 DNA sequence: TGCGCCAGCAGCCCGACAGCGTTAGGCTCCGGCTACACCTTC. Translation: CASSPTALGSGYTF.

This clonotype has ten or more counts. The V and J genes are TRBV20-1 and TRBJ2-7; either TRBD1 or TRBD2 may supply D (6 bases each). The CDR3 runs to 13 residues. Germline V gives CDR1 DFQATT, CDR2 SNEGSKA (reference sequence). Trimming stripped 1 base from V and 6 bases from J, with 13 bases between. CDR3 coding DNA: TGCAGTGCTAGAGTTGCGGGACAACCCGAGCAGTACTTC. Its translation: CSARVAGQPEQYF.

In its sample, this clonotype was seen a few times. The V and J genes are TRBV6-1 and TRBJ1-5; perhaps TRBD1 as D (5 bases). This CDR3 is 15 amino acids long. Germline V gene lookup returns CDR1 MNHNS and CDR2 SASEGT. V lost 6 bases and J 6 bases, leaving 18 bases between the germline ends. The CDR3 sequence is CASRDGGRTGQPQHF. CDR3 nucleotide sequence: TGTGCCAGCAGGGATGGGGGGAGAACGGGTCAGCCCCAGCATTTT.

This chain joins TRBV24-1 and TRBJ2-3; D call uncertain. V shed 5 bases and J shed 5 bases, with 13 bases lying between them. CDR3 length equals 14 residues. Germline V gives CDR1 KGHDR, CDR2 SFDVKD. In DNA form, the CDR3 reads TGTGCCACCAGTGTTGGGATCCCAGGAGATACGCAGTATTTT. It specifies CATSVGIPGDTQYF.

This clonotype has a handful of counts. V and J are TRBV6-4 and TRBJ2-2, with TRBD2 as a possible D gene (5 bases). The CDR3 spans 14 residues. Germline CDR1 MRHNA, CDR2 SNTAGT. Trimming left V 2 bases short and J 7 bases short, with 11 bases between. Here the CDR3 DNA reads TGTGCCAGCAGTGACGGGAGCGAGGGCGGGGAGCTGTTTTTT. Translated, it gives CASSDGSEGGELFF.

This clonotype appeared many times. The rearrangement links TRBV28 to TRBJ2-7; 10 bases map to TRBD2. CDR1 and CDR2 (germline): MDHEN, SYDVKM. This CDR3 region has 18 residues. V shed 6 bases, J shed 4 bases, and the junction held 18 bases outside the gene matches. CDR3 residues: CASRDRNLRTSGIYEQYF. As DNA, the CDR3 is TGTGCCAGCAGAGACCGAAACCTTCGAACTAGCGGGATTTACGAGCAGTACTTC.

Points on this clonotype: A clone one base away is much larger, so this may be a read error. This chain links TRBV10-2 with TRBJ1-1; a possible D gene is TRBD1 (5 bases). Per germline, CDR1 WSHSY and CDR2 SAAADI. V was trimmed by 2 bases and J by 7 bases, leaving 17 bases between them. The CDR3 runs 15 residues. The CDR3 region is CASSEKATLGGEAFF. The CDR3 region has the DNA TGCGCCAGCAGTGAGAAGGCAACACTTGGGGGTGAAGCTTTCTTT.

This clonotype came up a few times. The CDR3 nucleotides are TGTGCCAGCAGTGCCGGGACAGGCTATGGCTACACCTTC. Amino acids: CASSAGTGYGYTF. V is TRBV28 and J is TRBJ1-2, with 8 bases matching TRBD1. V was pared by 5 bases and J by 4 bases, with 3 bases of the junction left unmatched. CDR1 is MDHEN and CDR2 is SYDVKM in the germline V gene. The CDR3 sequence is 13 residues long.

Comment on this clonotype: This may arise from a read error, as a much more abundant clone is one base away. The chain combines TRBV7-9 with TRBJ2-4; 7 bases are shared with TRBD2. There are 16 residues in the CDR3. Germline CDR1 and CDR2: SEHNR and FQNEAQ (reference sequence). CDR3: CASSPQRGLAKNVQYF. CDR3 in DNA: TGTGCCAGCAGCCCGCAGCGGGGCCTAGCCAAAAACGTTCAGTACTTC.

This clonotype appeared many times. This chain links TRBV18 with TRBJ1-3; the D is unclear. V lost 4 bases and J 7 bases, leaving 20 bases between the germline ends. The CDR3 totals 16 residues. The germline gives CDR1 KGHSH, CDR2 LQKENI. The CDR3 protein is CASSLKDTAIGNTIYF. The CDR3, as DNA: TGTGCCAGCTCACTAAAGGATACGGCGATTGGGAACACCATATATTTT.

This clonotype appeared many times. The chain links TRBV12-5 to TRBJ1-1; a weak D match, TRBD1 (6 bases). Germline-derived CDR1 and CDR2 are LGHNT and FRNRAP. The CDR3 is made up of 11 amino acids. Between the trimmed V and J ends, which lost 7 bases and 8 bases, there was a span of 11 bases. The CDR3 DNA reads TGTGCTAGTGCCCTGCAGGGGGAAGCTTTCTTT. This gives the protein CASALQGEAFF.

As concerns this clonotype: Being one base from a much bigger clone, this may be a read error. This sequence joins TRBV9 and TRBJ2-2; D might be TRBD2 (5 bases). The CDR3 loop spans 14 amino acids. Germline V gene sequence: CDR1 SGDLS, CDR2 YYNGEE. This CDR3 reads CASSVVSGFGELCF. The CDR3, as DNA: TGTGCCAGCAGCGTAGTCAGTGGCTTCGGGGAGCTGTGTTTT.

There are many counts of this clonotype. V is TRBV6-2 or TRBV6-3 and J is TRBJ2-7, with D perhaps TRBD2 (5 bases). Between the trimmed V and J ends, which lost 7 bases and 4 bases, there was a span of 11 bases. The CDR3 runs to 12 residues. Germline lookup yields CDR1 MNHEY and CDR2 SVGEGT. The CDR3 coding sequence is TGTGCCAGCACCGAGGACTTATACGAGCAGTACTTC. Its translation: CASTEDLYEQYF.